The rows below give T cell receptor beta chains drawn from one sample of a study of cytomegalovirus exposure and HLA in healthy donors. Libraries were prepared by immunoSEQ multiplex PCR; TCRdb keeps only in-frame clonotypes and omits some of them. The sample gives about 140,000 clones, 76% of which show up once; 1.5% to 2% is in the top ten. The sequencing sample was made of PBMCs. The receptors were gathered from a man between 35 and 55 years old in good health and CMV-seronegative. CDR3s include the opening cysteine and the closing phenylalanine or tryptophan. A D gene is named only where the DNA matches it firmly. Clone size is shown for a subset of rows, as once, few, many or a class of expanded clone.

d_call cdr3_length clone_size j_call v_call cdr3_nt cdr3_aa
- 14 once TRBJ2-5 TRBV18 TGTGCCAGCTCACCACCGCCGACAGGAGAGACCCAGTACTTC CASSPPPTGETQYF
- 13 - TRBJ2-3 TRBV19 TGTGCCAGTAGTATCTCAGGCACAGATACGCAGTATTTT CASSISGTDTQYF
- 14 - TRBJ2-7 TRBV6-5 TGTGCCAGCAGGGCCCGGGGGGCGAGTCGGGGGCAGTACTTC CASRARGASRGQYF
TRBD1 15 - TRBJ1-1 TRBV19 TGTGCCAGTAGTTTGGCCAGGGGGACCTACACTGAAGCTTTCTTT CASSLARGTYTEAFF
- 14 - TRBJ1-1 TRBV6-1 TGTGCCAGCAGTGCGGGGTCGAAGAACACTGAAGCTTTCTTT CASSAGSKNTEAFF
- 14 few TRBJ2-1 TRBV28 TGTGCCACCAAGGGAGTTTCCAGGGGCAATGAGCAGTTCTTC CATKGVSRGNEQFF
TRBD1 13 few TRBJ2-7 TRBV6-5 TGTGCCAGCAGGATGACAGGGGCCCACGAGCAGTACTTC CASRMTGAHEQYF
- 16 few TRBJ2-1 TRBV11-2 TGTGCCAGCAGCTGGGGTGACGGGAGAAGTTACAATGAGCAGTTCTTC CASSWGDGRSYNEQFF
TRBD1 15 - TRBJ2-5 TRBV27 TGTGCCAGCAGTTCAGGACAGGGGATAAGTACGAAGCAGTACTTC CASSSGQGISTKQYF
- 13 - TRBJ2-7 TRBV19 TGTGCCAGTAGTATAGGGAGCTCCTACGAGCAGTACTTC CASSIGSSYEQYF
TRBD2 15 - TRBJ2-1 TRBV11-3 TGTGCCAGCAGCTTATCGGGACTAGCGGGCCAGGGACAGTTCTTC CASSLSGLAGQGQFF
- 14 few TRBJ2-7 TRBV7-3 TGTGCCAGCAGCTTCAGGGTGCGGACCTACGAGCAGTACTTC CASSFRVRTYEQYF
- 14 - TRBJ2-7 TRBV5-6 TGTGCCAGCAGCCGGAAGGGGTTTTATTACGAGCAGTACTTC CASSRKGFYYEQYF
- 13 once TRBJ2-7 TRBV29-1 TGCAGCGTTACTACGGGACTCGCCTACGAGCAGTACTTC CSVTTGLAYEQYF
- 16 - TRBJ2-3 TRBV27 TGTGCCAGCAGTCCACCAGGGGACCGGATCACAGATACGCAGTATTTT CASSPPGDRITDTQYF
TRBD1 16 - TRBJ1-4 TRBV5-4 TGTGCCAGCAGCTCCGGCCGTGGGACAGGGAATGAAAAACTGTTTTTT CASSSGRGTGNEKLFF
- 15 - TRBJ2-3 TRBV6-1 TGTGCCAACAGTCCAACCTGGGACAACACAGATACGCAGTATTTT CANSPTWDNTDTQYF
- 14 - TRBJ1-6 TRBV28 TGTGCCAGCAGTCAACAGAGTTATAATTCACCCCTCCACTTT CASSQQSYNSPLHF
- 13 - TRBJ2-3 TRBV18 TGTGCCAGCTCACCTTCCGGGTCAGATACGCAGTATTTT CASSPSGSDTQYF
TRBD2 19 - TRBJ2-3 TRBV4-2 TGTGCCAGCAGCCCCCAACCCGGGACTAGCGGGGGGGCCGCAGATACGCAGTATTTT CASSPQPGTSGGAADTQYF
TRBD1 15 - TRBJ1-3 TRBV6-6 TGTGCCAGCAGGTCTACAGGGGACTTTGGAAACACCATATATTTT CASRSTGDFGNTIYF
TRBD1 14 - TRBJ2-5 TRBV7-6 TGTGCCAGCGGGTCGGGGACAGTTCTTGAGACCCAGTACTTC CASGSGTVLETQYF
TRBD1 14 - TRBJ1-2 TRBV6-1 TGTGCCAGCAGTGAAGCGGCAGGGGGCCGTGGCTACACCTTC CASSEAAGGRGYTF
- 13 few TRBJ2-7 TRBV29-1 TGCAGCGTCCTAGGGGGAATCTTCTACGAGCAGTACTTC CSVLGGIFYEQYF
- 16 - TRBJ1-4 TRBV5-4 TGTGCCAGCAGCCCGGGGGGGCGCGGGGCTAATGAAAAACTGTTTTTT CASSPGGRGANEKLFF
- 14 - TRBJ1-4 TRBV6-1 TGTGCCAGCGGGGAGCAGACAACTAATGAAAAACTGTTTTTT CASGEQTTNEKLFF
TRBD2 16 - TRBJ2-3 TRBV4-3 TGCGCCAGCAGCCCCACGACTAGCGGGGGACGAGATACGCAGTATTTT CASSPTTSGGRDTQYF
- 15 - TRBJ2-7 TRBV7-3 TGTGCCAGCAGCTTATCCGGACAGATGGGGTACGAGCAGTACTTC CASSLSGQMGYEQYF
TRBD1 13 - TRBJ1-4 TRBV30 TGTGCCTGGAGAAAACAGGGGGGGGAAAAACTGTTTTTT CAWRKQGGEKLFF
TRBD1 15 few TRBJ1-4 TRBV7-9 TGTGCCAGCAGCTTAGACCGGGACAGGGAGGAAAAACTGTTTTTT CASSLDRDREEKLFF
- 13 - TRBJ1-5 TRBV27 TGTGCCAGCAGTCGACAGAACAATCAGCCCCAGCATTTT CASSRQNNQPQHF
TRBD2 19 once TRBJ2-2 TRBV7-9 TGTGCCAGCAACTTTTTCGGCCTAGCGGGATCAGCGAACACCGGGGAGCTGTTTTTT CASNFFGLAGSANTGELFF
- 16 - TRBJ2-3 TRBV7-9 TGTGCCAGCAGCTTAGTGGGCAGGTCTAGCACAGATACGCAGTATTTT CASSLVGRSSTDTQYF
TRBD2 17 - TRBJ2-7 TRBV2 TGTGCCAGCTCGGGACTAGCGGGGGGCCATTACTCCTACGAGCAGTACTTC CASSGLAGGHYSYEQYF
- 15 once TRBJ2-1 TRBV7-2 TGTGCCAGCAGCAGAAGGGACATCTCCTACAATGAGCAGTTCTTC CASSRRDISYNEQFF
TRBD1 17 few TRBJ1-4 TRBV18 TGTGCCAGCTCACCATCCAGGGGGCCAACAACTAATGAAAAACTGTTTTTT CASSPSRGPTTNEKLFF
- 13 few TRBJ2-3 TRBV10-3 TGTGCCATCAGTGATGTAGCTACAGATACGCAGTATTTT CAISDVATDTQYF
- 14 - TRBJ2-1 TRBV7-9 TGTGCCAGCAGCGCCGTTGAGGAGAGCAATGAGCAGTTCTTC CASSAVEESNEQFF
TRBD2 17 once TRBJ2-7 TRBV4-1 TGCGCCAGCCTCCTGACTAGCGGGAGCGTAGCCTCCTACGAGCAGTACTTC CASLLTSGSVASYEQYF
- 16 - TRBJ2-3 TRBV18 TGTGCCAGCTCACCACCCCGGGACAACCGCTTTGATACGCAGTATTTT CASSPPRDNRFDTQYF
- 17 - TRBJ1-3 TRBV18 TGTGCCAGCTCACCTGCCCCGACAGCTCACTCTGGAAACACCATATATTTT CASSPAPTAHSGNTIYF
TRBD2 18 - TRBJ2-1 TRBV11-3 TGTGCCAGCAGCTTAGTGGGCGGGGGGGGGAGCTCCTACAATGAGCAGTTCTTC CASSLVGGGGSSYNEQFF